Below are 3 T cell receptor beta chains sequenced from a single sample in a study of Ad26.COV2.S vaccination and SARS-CoV-2 variants. This sample's treatment: 15 to 20 received Ad26.COV2.S at low or high dose, single or two shots; a few received placebo; per-sample allocation not given. Sampling occurred on day 63 after the first vaccine or placebo injection. Data came from immunoSEQ multiplex PCR; TCRdb stores just in-frame clones and leaves some out. The sample yields over 200,000 clones, over 75% seen once. The sequences come from peripheral blood, collected in a trial of Ad26.COV2.S vaccine versus placebo. The receptors were gathered from a person between 18 and 60 years old who received the Ad26.COV2.S COVID-19 vaccine or a placebo.

The CDR3 sequence: CASSSTLAGFSYNEQFF. CDR3 nucleotide sequence: TGTGCCAGCAGCTCTACTCTAGCGGGCTTCTCCTACAATGAGCAGTTCTTC. The rearrangement uses TRBV7-2 and TRBJ2-1; TRBD2 matches at 8 bases. Trimming at V came to 4 bases and at J to 0 bases, leaving 8 bases not matched to a gene. Germline assignment: CDR1 SGHTA and CDR2 FQGNSA. The CDR3 totals 17 residues.

The chain recombines TRBV7-3 with TRBJ2-1; D perhaps matches TRBD2 (5 bases). The V and J ends lost 1 base and 7 bases respectively, with 14 bases between them. Germline V gene lookup returns CDR1 SGHTA and CDR2 FQGTGA. The CDR3 is made up of 15 amino acids. The DNA of the CDR3 is TGTGCCAGCAGCTTAATGTACGGGGAGCGGAATGAGCAGTTCTTC. Translation gives CASSLMYGERNEQFF.

The chain uses TRBV5-5 and TRBJ2-5, with TRBD1 identical over 8 bases. From germline, CDR1 is SGHKS and CDR2 YYEKEE (reference sequence). The ends lost 0 bases at V and 5 bases at J; junction bases unmatched: 3. The CDR3 is made up of 14 amino acids. In DNA, the CDR3 is TGTGCCAGCAGCTTGGCCTGGACAGGGGAGACCCAGTACTTC. It yields the protein CASSLAWTGETQYF.